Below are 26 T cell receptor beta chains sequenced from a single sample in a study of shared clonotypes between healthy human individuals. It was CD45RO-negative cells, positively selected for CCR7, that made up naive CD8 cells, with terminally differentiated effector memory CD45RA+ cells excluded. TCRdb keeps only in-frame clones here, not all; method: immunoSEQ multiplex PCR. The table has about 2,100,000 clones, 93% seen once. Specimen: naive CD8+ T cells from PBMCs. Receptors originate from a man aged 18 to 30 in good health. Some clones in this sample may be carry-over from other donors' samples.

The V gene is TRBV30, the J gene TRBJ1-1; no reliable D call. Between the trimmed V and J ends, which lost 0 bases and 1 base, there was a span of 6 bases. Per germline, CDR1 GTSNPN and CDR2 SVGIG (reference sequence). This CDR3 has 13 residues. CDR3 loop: CAWSVLTNTEAFF. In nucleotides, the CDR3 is TGTGCCTGGAGTGTACTAACGAACACTGAAGCTTTCTTT.

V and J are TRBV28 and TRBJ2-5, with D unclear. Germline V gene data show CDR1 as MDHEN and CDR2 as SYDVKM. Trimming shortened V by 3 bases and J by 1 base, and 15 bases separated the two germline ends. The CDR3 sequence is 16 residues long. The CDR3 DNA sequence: TGTGCCAGCAGTTTCTCCGGGTGGCGAACCCAAGAGACCCAGTACTTC. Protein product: CASSFSGWRTQETQYF.

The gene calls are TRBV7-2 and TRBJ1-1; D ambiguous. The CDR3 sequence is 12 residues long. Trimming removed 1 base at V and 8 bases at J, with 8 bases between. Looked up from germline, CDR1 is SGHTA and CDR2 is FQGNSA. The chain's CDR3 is CASSLGGQEAFF. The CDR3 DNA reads TGTGCCAGCAGCTTAGGAGGGCAGGAAGCTTTCTTT. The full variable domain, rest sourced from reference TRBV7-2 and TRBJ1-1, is GAGVSQSPSNKVTEKGKDVELRCDPISGHTALYWYRQSLGQGLEFLIYFQGNSAPDKSGLPSDRFSAERTGGSVSTLTIQRTQQEDSAVYLCASSLGGQEAFFGQGTRLTVV.

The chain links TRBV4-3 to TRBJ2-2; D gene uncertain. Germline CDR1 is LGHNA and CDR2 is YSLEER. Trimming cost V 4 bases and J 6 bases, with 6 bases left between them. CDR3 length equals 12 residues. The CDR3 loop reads CASSLGPGELFF. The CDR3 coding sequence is TGCGCCAGCAGCCTCGGGCCCGGGGAGCTGTTTTTT.

Written as DNA, the CDR3 is TGTGCCAGCAGGCCCGGACAGGACTACGAGCAGTACTTC. This translates into CASRPGQDYEQYF. The V and J genes are TRBV7-9 and TRBJ2-7; 7 bases agree with TRBD1. The J segment lost 3 bases and the V segment lost 6 bases, leaving 5 bases of the junction unmatched. The CDR3 sequence is 13 residues long. Germline assignment: CDR1 SEHNR and CDR2 FQNEAQ (reference sequence).

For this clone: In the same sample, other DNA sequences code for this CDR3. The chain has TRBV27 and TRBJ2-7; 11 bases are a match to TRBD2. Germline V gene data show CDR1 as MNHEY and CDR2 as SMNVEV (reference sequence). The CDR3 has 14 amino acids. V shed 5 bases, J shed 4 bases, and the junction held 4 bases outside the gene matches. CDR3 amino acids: CASSPGLAVYEQYF. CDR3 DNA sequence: TGTGCCAGCAGTCCGGGACTAGCGGTTTACGAGCAGTACTTC.

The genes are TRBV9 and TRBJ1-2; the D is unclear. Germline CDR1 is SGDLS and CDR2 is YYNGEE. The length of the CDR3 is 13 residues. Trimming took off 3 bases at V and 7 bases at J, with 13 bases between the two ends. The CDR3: CASSEARYGGYTF. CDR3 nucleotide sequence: TGTGCCAGCAGCGAGGCCCGCTATGGTGGCTACACCTTC.

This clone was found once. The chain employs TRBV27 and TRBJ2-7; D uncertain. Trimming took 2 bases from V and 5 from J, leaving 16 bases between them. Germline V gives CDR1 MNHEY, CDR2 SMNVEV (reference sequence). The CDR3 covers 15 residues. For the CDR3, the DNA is TGTGCCAGCAGTTTAGCACCCTCTAGTAGGGACGAGCAGTACTTC. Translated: CASSLAPSSRDEQYF.

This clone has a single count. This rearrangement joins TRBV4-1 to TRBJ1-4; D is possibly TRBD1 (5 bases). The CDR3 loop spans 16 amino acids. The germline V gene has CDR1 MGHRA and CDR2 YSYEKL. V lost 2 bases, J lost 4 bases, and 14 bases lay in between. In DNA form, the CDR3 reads TGCGCCAGCAGCCAATTATCCGGGACCCTTAATGAAAAACTGTTTTTT. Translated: CASSQLSGTLNEKLFF.

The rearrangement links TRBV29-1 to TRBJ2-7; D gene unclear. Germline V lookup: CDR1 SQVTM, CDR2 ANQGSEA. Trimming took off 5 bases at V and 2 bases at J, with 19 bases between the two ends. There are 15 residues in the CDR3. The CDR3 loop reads CSVTPGAPIAYEQYF. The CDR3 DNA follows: TGCAGCGTTACCCCAGGCGCACCGATAGCCTACGAGCAGTACTTC.

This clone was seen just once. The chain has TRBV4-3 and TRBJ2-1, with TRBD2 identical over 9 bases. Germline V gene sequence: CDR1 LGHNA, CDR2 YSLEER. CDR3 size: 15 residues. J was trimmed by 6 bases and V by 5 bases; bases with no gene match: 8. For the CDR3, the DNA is TGCGCCAGCAGCTCCCGGGCTAGCGGGACCAATGAGCAGTTCTTC. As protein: CASSSRASGTNEQFF.

The CDR3 region has the DNA TGTGCCATCAGCCAACCGACAGACACAGATACGCAGTATTTT. Amino acids: CAISQPTDTDTQYF. This chain joins TRBV10-3 and TRBJ2-3; tentatively, D is TRBD1 (5 bases). The CDR3 runs 14 residues. Germline V CDR1 and CDR2: ENHRY, SYGVKD. V lost 6 bases and J lost 2, with 12 bases in between.

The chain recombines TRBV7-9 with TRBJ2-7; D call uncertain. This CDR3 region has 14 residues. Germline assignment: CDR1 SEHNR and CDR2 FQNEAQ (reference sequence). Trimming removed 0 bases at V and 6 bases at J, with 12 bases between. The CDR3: CASSLAPPPGEQYF. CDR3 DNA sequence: TGTGCCAGCAGCTTAGCCCCGCCGCCTGGCGAGCAGTACTTC. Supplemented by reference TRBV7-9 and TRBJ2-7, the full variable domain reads DTGVSQNPRHKITKRGQNVTFRCDPISEHNRLYWYRQTLGQGPEFLTYFQNEAQLEKSRLLSDRFSAERPKGSFSTLEIQRTEQGDSAMYLCASSLAPPPGEQYFGPGTRLTVT.

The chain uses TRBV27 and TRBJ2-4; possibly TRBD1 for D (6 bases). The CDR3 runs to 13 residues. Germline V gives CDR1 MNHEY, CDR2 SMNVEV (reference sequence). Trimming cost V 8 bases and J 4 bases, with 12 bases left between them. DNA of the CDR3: TGTGCCAGCGGCTGGACAGAGAAAAACATTCAGTACTTC. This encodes CASGWTEKNIQYF.

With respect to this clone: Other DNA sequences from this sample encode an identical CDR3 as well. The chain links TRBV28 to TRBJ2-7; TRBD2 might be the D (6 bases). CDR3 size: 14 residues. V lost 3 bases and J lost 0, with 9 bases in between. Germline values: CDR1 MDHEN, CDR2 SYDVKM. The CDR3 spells CASSFFGGSYEQYF. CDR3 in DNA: TGTGCCAGCAGTTTCTTCGGGGGCTCCTACGAGCAGTACTTC.

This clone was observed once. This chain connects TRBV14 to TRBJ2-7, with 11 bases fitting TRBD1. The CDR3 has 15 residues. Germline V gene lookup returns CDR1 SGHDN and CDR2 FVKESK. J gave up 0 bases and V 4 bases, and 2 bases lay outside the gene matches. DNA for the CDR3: TGTGCCAGCAGCCCCGGACAGGGGGCCTCCTACGAGCAGTACTTC. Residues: CASSPGQGASYEQYF.

In nucleotides, the CDR3 is TGTGCCAGCAGTGGAAGGGGCAATTTCGCTTGGGAGCAGTACTTC. Protein: CASSGRGNFAWEQYF. The chain uses TRBV28 and TRBJ2-7; a weak D match, TRBD1 (5 bases). CDR3 length: 15 residues. V was shortened by 5 bases and J by 7 bases, with 21 bases between the two germline ends. Germline-derived CDR1 and CDR2 are MDHEN and SYDVKM.

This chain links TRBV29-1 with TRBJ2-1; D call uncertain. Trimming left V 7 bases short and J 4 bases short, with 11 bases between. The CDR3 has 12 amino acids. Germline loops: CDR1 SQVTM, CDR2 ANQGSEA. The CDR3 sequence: CSGTTEYNEQFF. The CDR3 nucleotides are TGCAGCGGAACCACAGAGTACAATGAGCAGTTCTTC.

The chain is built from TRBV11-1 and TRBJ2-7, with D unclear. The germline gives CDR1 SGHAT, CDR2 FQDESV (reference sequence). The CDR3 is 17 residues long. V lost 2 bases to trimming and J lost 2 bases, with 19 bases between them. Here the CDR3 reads CASSLLKQQVVPYEQYF. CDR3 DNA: TGTGCCAGCAGCTTATTGAAACAGCAAGTAGTCCCCTACGAGCAGTACTTC.

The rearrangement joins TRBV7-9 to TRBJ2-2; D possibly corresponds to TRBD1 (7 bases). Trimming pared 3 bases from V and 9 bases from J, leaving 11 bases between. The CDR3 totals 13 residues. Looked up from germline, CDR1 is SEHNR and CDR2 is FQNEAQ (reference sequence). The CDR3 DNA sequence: TGTGCCAGCAGCTTTGGAGGGGGCCGGGAGCTGTTTTTT. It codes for CASSFGGGRELFF.

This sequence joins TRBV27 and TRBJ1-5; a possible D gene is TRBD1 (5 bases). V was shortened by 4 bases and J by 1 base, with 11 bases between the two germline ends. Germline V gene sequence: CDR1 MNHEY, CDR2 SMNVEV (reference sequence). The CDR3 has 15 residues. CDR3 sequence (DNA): TGTGCCAGCAGTTCTCGGGGGGTGAGCAATCAGCCCCAGCATTTT. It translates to CASSSRGVSNQPQHF.

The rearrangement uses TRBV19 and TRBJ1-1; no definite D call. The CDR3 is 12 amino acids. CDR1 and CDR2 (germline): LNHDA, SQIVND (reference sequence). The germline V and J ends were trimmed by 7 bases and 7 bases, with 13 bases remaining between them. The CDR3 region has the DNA TGTGCCAGTACTGCGGCAAGAGGTGAAGCTTTCTTT. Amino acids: CASTAARGEAFF.

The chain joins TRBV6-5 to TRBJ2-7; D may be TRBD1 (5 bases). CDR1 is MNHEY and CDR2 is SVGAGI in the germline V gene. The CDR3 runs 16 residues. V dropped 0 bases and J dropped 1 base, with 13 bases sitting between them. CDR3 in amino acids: CASSYSDKGLSYEQYF. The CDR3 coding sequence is TGTGCCAGCAGTTACTCGGACAAGGGGTTATCCTACGAGCAGTACTTC.

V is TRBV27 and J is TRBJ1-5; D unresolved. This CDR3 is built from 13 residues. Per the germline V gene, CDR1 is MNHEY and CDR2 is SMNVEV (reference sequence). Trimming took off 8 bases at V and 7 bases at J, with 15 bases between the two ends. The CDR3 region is CASSPDDYQPQHF. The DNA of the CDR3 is TGTGCCAGCTCACCGGACGATTACCAGCCCCAGCATTTT.

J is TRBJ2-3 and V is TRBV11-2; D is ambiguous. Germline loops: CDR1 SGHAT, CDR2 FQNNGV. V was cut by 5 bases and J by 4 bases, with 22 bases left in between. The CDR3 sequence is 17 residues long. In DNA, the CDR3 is TGTGCCAGCAGCCCGACACTTGGAGAGGCTTCACCAGATACGCAGTATTTT. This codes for CASSPTLGEASPDTQYF.

In DNA, the CDR3 is TGTGCCAGCAAAACGGGACAAAGCTACGAGCAGTACTTC. Residues: CASKTGQSYEQYF. This chain joins TRBV28 and TRBJ2-7; a weak D match, TRBD1 (6 bases). There are 13 residues in the CDR3. Germline-derived CDR1 and CDR2 are MDHEN and SYDVKM. V was trimmed by 7 bases and J by 3 bases, leaving 13 bases between them.